One and the same sample provided the 25 T cell receptor beta chains below, sequenced in a study of cytomegalovirus exposure and HLA in healthy donors. The PCR was carried out with 60 Vbeta primers and 13 Jbeta primers. Here immunoSEQ multiplex PCR was the method, and the copy in TCRdb shows in-frame clones only, minus some. Among 150,000 to 200,000 clones listed, approximately 86% were seen once. Source material: PBMCs. These receptor sequences come from a woman younger than 30 in good health and CMV-seronegative.

In this sample, this clone turned up once. The chain couples TRBV7-9 to TRBJ1-1, with D possibly matching TRBD1 (6 bases). This CDR3 spans 15 amino acids. From germline, CDR1 is SEHNR and CDR2 FQNEAQ (reference sequence). V was clipped by 3 bases and J by 1 base, with 12 bases between them. The CDR3 loop reads CASSFSRGRNTEAFF. The CDR3 bases are TGTGCCAGCAGCTTTAGCAGGGGCCGGAACACTGAAGCTTTCTTT.

The chain recombines TRBV7-9 with TRBJ2-1, with D possibly matching TRBD1 (9 bases). V dropped 2 bases and J dropped 10 bases, with 18 bases sitting between them. The CDR3 is 15 residues long. The germline gives CDR1 SEHNR, CDR2 FQNEAQ (reference sequence). The CDR3 sequence: CASSLRGGQGKEQFF. The CDR3 nucleotides are TGTGCCAGCAGCTTACGGGGGGGACAGGGTAAAGAGCAGTTCTTC.

This clone was picked up one time. This chain links TRBV18 with TRBJ2-7; 10 bases are a match to TRBD2. CDR3 length: 17 residues. Germline-derived CDR1 and CDR2 are KGHSH and LQKENI. The junction had 8 bases not matched to a gene; V was cut back by 0 bases and J by 3 bases. CDR3 residues: CASSPPLAGVQFYEQYF. In nucleotides, the CDR3 is TGTGCCAGCTCACCACCTCTAGCGGGGGTGCAATTCTACGAGCAGTACTTC.

The CDR3 is CASSFGASGRYEQYF. CDR3 DNA: TGTGCCAGCAGCTTTGGGGCTAGCGGGAGATACGAGCAGTACTTC. V usage is TRBV7-2 and J usage is TRBJ2-7; 10 nucleotides line up with TRBD2. The CDR3 runs to 15 residues. V shed 3 bases, J shed 4 bases, and the junction held 6 bases outside the gene matches. Germline V CDR1 and CDR2: SGHTA, FQGNSA.

This chain uses TRBV5-4 with TRBJ2-5; TRBD2 matches 12 bases. The J segment lost 2 bases and the V segment lost 3 bases, leaving 17 bases of the junction unmatched. The CDR3 contains 20 residues. Germline lookup yields CDR1 SGHNT and CDR2 YYREEE (reference sequence). The CDR3 loop reads CASSSGSRGLAGVLQETQYF. The CDR3, as DNA: TGTGCCAGCAGCTCGGGAAGCCGGGGACTAGCGGGTGTCCTACAAGAGACCCAGTACTTC.

V usage is TRBV29-1 and J usage is TRBJ2-7, with 11 positions matching TRBD1. Per germline, CDR1 SQVTM and CDR2 ANQGSEA. Germline trimming cut 4 bases from V and 2 bases from J; bases unmatched to any gene: 4. The CDR3 is made up of 14 amino acids. The DNA of the CDR3 is TGCAGCGTTGGGTGGGGACAGGGGGCCTACGAGCAGTACTTC. Its translation: CSVGWGQGAYEQYF.

The chain links TRBV12-5 to TRBJ1-1; 7 nucleotides align to TRBD1. V lost 6 bases, J lost 1 base, and 11 bases stayed unmatched. This CDR3 is 16 amino acids long. From germline, CDR1 is LGHNT and CDR2 FRNRAP. Here the CDR3 reads CASGRGQESSNTEAFF. The CDR3 region has the DNA TGTGCTAGTGGGCGTGGACAGGAGTCTTCGAACACTGAAGCTTTCTTT.

The chain joins TRBV7-2 to TRBJ2-7; 9 nucleotides line up with TRBD1. The V gene end was trimmed by 4 bases and the J gene end by 3 bases; junction bases not matched to a gene: 4. The CDR3 runs 14 residues. Per the germline V gene, CDR1 is SGHTA and CDR2 is FQGNSA. This CDR3 is CASSSDRGVYEQYF. DNA for the CDR3: TGTGCCAGCAGCTCGGACAGGGGAGTCTACGAGCAGTACTTC.

CDR3 coding DNA: TGTGCCAGCACCAGACAGTTGAACACTGAAGCTTTCTTT. Translated: CASTRQLNTEAFF. J is TRBJ1-1 and V is TRBV6-5; weak D call: TRBD1 (5 bases). Germline assignment: CDR1 MNHEY and CDR2 SVGAGI. Trimming took off 7 bases at V and 0 bases at J, with 9 bases between the two ends. The CDR3 covers 13 residues.

A few counts support this clone. This chain connects TRBV5-6 to TRBJ1-1; perhaps TRBD1 as D (5 bases). The germline gives CDR1 SGHDT, CDR2 YYEEEE. V was pared by 1 base and J by 3 bases, with 10 bases between. The CDR3 is 14 amino acids. CDR3 coding DNA: TGTGCCAGCAGCTTGCCACAGGCCCACACTGAAGCTTTCTTT. As protein: CASSLPQAHTEAFF.

In its sample, this clone was seen a few times. V usage is TRBV11-3 and J usage is TRBJ2-1; TRBD2 might be the D (6 bases). The CDR3 has 14 amino acids. Trimming pared 5 bases from V and 6 bases from J, leaving 14 bases between. Germline V lookup: CDR1 SGHNT, CDR2 YENEEA. CDR3: CASSLRERVNEQFF. The CDR3 DNA reads TGTGCCAGCAGCCTCCGGGAGAGGGTCAATGAGCAGTTCTTC.

The rearrangement joins TRBV6-5 to TRBJ2-7; TRBD2 matches 10 bases. V dropped 10 bases and J dropped 2; count of bases not matched to a gene: 5. From germline, CDR1 is MNHEY and CDR2 SVGAGI. This CDR3 contains 13 residues. The CDR3 DNA follows: TGTGCCACCCGGACTAGCGGCACCTACGAGCAGTACTTC. Its translation: CATRTSGTYEQYF.

CDR3 sequence reads: CASSQGVNYGYTF. The CDR3 nucleotides are TGTGCCAGCAGTCAGGGGGTTAACTATGGCTACACCTTC. The V gene is TRBV6-1, the J gene TRBJ1-2; 7 nucleotides line up with TRBD1. This CDR3 spans 13 amino acids. After removal of 5 bases from V and 1 base from J, the junction contained 1 base not matched to a gene. The germline V gene has CDR1 MNHNS and CDR2 SASEGT.

Of note for this clone: The junction shows a germline mismatch at one end, possibly a read error. The V gene is TRBV7-2, the J gene TRBJ2-7, with TRBD2 identical over 10 bases. CDR3 size: 13 residues. Germline CDR1 SGHTA, CDR2 FQGNSA. The DNA of the CDR3 is TGTGCCAGCAGCCTAGCGGGAGCTTACGAGCAGTACTTC. Its translation is CASSLAGAYEQYF.

The CDR3 loop is CASSQLGEDGYTF. The DNA of the CDR3 is TGTGCCAGCAGCCAACTAGGTGAGGATGGCTACACCTTC. This rearrangement joins TRBV14 to TRBJ1-2; no definite D call. V was pared by 2 bases and J by 6 bases, with 10 bases between. This CDR3 has 13 amino acids. The germline gives CDR1 SGHDN, CDR2 FVKESK.

V and J are TRBV5-5 and TRBJ2-7, with D possibly matching TRBD1 (6 bases). V shed 0 bases and J shed 0 bases, with 10 bases lying between them. The length of the CDR3 is 15 residues. CDR1 SGHKS and CDR2 YYEKEE come from the germline V gene (reference sequence). CDR3 protein: CASSLAGRGSYEQYF. CDR3 nucleotides: TGTGCCAGCAGCTTGGCCGGCAGGGGCTCCTACGAGCAGTACTTC.

The chain joins TRBV4-2 to TRBJ2-2; D call uncertain. CDR3 length: 15 residues. V lost 7 bases and J 0 bases, leaving 12 bases between the germline ends. Germline CDR1 reads LGHNA; CDR2 reads YNFKEQ. This CDR3 is CASTLRRANTGELFF. CDR3 nucleotide sequence: TGTGCCAGCACCCTCCGACGGGCGAACACCGGGGAGCTGTTTTTT.

The chain employs TRBV7-9 and TRBJ2-1, with D perhaps TRBD2 (6 bases). V was cut by 5 bases and J by 2 bases, with 13 bases left in between. The germline gives CDR1 SEHNR, CDR2 FQNEAQ (reference sequence). The CDR3 is made up of 15 amino acids. The CDR3 region is CASSPYGGTYNEQFF. The DNA of the CDR3 is TGTGCCAGCAGCCCGTACGGGGGAACCTACAATGAGCAGTTCTTC.

The chain uses TRBV6-1 and TRBJ2-2, with 7 bases lining up with TRBD1. V lost 6 bases to trimming and J lost 4 bases; unmatched junction nucleotides: 5. Looked up from germline, CDR1 is MNHNS and CDR2 is SASEGT. The CDR3 runs to 14 residues. CDR3 loop: CASRQTGSTGELFF. In nucleotides, the CDR3 is TGTGCCAGCAGACAGACAGGGAGCACCGGGGAGCTGTTTTTT.

The chain recombines TRBV7-2 with TRBJ2-3, with 13 nucleotides matching TRBD2. This CDR3 contains 19 residues. CDR1 is SGHTA and CDR2 is FQGNSA in the germline V gene. Trimming cost V 3 bases and J 2 bases; bases outside gene matches: 11. CDR3 protein: CASSLRTSGSGGPTDTQYF. Written as DNA, the CDR3 is TGTGCCAGCAGCTTGCGGACTAGCGGGAGTGGTGGGCCCACAGATACGCAGTATTTT.

This sequence joins TRBV7-3 and TRBJ2-1; 8 positions match TRBD2. The germline gives CDR1 SGHTA, CDR2 FQGTGA. V trimming: 5 bases; J trimming: 11 bases; junction bases outside the gene matches: 5. CDR3 length: 12 residues. The CDR3 protein is CASSPSGGKQFF. The CDR3 nucleotides are TGTGCCAGCAGCCCCTCGGGGGGGAAGCAGTTCTTC. The full variable domain, completed using reference TRBV7-3 and TRBJ2-1, is GAGVSQTPSNKVTEKGKYVELRCDPISGHTALYWYRQSLGQGPEFLIYFQGTGAADDSGLPNDRFFAVRPEGSVSTLKIQRTERGDSAVYLCASSPSGGKQFFGPGTRLTVL.

This chain joins TRBV7-9 and TRBJ2-2; 10 bases match TRBD1. Germline CDR1 and CDR2: SEHNR and FQNEAQ (reference sequence). The CDR3 is 16 amino acids. With V trimmed by 5 bases and J by 6 bases, 9 bases remained unmatched. CDR3 coding DNA: TGTGCCAGCAGCATGGGACAGGGGTTTAACGCCGGGGAGCTGTTTTTT. Translation gives CASSMGQGFNAGELFF.

The CDR3 protein is CATSRDLDGGRQPQHF. The CDR3 DNA is TGTGCCACCAGCAGAGATTTGGACGGGGGACGCCAGCCCCAGCATTTT. The chain uses TRBV15 and TRBJ1-5; a weak D match, TRBD1 (5 bases). V lost 0 bases and J 7 bases, leaving 16 bases between the germline ends. The CDR3 spans 16 residues. Looked up from germline, CDR1 is LNHNV and CDR2 is YYDKDF (reference sequence).

The V gene is TRBV19, the J gene TRBJ2-7, with D perhaps matching TRBD1 (5 bases). The germline V gene has CDR1 LNHDA and CDR2 SQIVND (reference sequence). The V gene lost 4 bases and the J gene lost 3 bases, with 10 bases spanning the gap. This CDR3 contains 13 residues. CDR3 protein: CASSRGEFYEQYF. CDR3 bases: TGTGCCAGTAGTAGGGGCGAATTCTACGAGCAGTACTTC.

The V gene is TRBV19, the J gene TRBJ2-5; 10 bases are a match to TRBD1. V lost 3 bases, J lost 3 bases, and 7 bases stayed unmatched. The CDR3 is made up of 16 amino acids. CDR1 and CDR2 from the germline V gene are LNHDA and SQIVND (reference sequence). The CDR3 loop reads CASSIGTGVGKETQYF. In DNA form, the CDR3 reads TGTGCCAGTAGTATTGGGACAGGGGTTGGAAAAGAGACCCAGTACTTC.